This T cell receptor beta chain was captured by sequencing in a study of blood T cell repertoires in COVID-19. The CDR3 consists of 14 residues. Trimming left V 3 bases short and J 5 bases short, with 14 bases between. Germline CDR1 reads SGDLS; CDR2 reads YYNGEE. Patients in Seattle were enrolled during active infection, then followed longitudinally. The data were produced by immunoSEQ multiplex PCR, yet TCRdb's version contains in-frame clones alone and is incomplete. The sample contains fewer than 250,000 clones, 80% to 85% of which appear only once. This clonotype was obtained from a woman aged 80 or older with COVID-19, enrolled during active disease. This chain uses TRBV9 with TRBJ2-5; D is possibly TRBD1 (6 bases). The sequenced material came from peripheral blood. Here the CDR3 reads CASSASQGTETQYF. Written as DNA, the CDR3 is TGTGCCAGCAGCGCATCACAGGGAACGGAGACCCAGTACTTC.